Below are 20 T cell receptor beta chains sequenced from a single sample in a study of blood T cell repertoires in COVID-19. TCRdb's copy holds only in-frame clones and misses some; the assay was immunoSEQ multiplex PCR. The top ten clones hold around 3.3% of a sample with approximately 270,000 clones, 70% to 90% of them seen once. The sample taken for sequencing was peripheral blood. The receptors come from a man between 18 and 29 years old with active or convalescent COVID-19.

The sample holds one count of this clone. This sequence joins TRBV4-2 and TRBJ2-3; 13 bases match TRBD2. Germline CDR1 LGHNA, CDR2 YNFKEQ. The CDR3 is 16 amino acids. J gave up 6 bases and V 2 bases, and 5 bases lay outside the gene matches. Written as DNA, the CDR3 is TGTGCCAGCAGCCAAAGGACTAGCGGGAGTTCTGATACGCAGTATTTT. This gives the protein CASSQRTSGSSDTQYF.

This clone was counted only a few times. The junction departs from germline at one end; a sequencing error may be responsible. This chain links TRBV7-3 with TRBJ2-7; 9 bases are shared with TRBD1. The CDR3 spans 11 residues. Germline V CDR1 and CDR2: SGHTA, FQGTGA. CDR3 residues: CRDRVSYEQYF. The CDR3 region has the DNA TGCCGGGACAGGGTCTCCTACGAGCAGTACTTC.

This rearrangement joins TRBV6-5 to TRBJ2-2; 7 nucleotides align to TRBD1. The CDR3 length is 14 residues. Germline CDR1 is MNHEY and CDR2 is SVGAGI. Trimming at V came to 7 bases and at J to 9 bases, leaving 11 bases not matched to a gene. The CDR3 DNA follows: TGTGCCAGCACACCCTTGACAGGGTCAAGGGAGCTGTTTTTT. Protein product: CASTPLTGSRELFF.

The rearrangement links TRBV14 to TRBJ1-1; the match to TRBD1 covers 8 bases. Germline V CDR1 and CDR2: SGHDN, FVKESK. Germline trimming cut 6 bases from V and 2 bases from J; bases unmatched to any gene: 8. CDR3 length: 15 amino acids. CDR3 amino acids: CASSHPRGLNTEAFF. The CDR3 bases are TGTGCCAGCAGTCATCCCAGGGGGCTCAACACTGAAGCTTTCTTT.

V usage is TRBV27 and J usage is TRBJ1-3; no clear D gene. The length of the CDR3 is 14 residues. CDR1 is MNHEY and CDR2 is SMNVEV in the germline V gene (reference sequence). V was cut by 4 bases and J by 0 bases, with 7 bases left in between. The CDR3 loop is CASSSFFSGNTIYF. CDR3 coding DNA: TGTGCCAGCAGTTCCTTCTTCTCTGGAAACACCATATATTTT.

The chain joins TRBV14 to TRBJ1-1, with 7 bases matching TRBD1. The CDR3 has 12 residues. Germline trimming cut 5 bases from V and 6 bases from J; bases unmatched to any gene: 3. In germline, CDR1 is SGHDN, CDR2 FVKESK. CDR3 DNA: TGTGCCAGCAGCAGACAGGGTCCTGAAGCTTTCTTT. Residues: CASSRQGPEAFF.

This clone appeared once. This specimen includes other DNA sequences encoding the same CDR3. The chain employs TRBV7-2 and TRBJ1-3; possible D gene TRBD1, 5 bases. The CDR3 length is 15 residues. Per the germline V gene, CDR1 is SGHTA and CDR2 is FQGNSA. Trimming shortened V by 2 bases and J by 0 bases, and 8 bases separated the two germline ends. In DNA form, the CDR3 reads TGTGCCAGCAGCTTACAAGGGGCCTCTGGAAACACCATATATTTT. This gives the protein CASSLQGASGNTIYF.

As DNA, the CDR3 is TGTGCCAGCAGGCCCCGGGGTGAGGGCGAGACCCAGTACTTC. It yields the protein CASRPRGEGETQYF. The gene calls are TRBV5-6 and TRBJ2-5, with a possible D match to TRBD2 (5 bases). The CDR3 covers 14 residues. The ends were cut back, 5 bases at V and 5 bases at J, with 16 bases in the middle. CDR1 and CDR2 (germline): SGHDT, YYEEEE. Using reference TRBV5-6 and TRBJ2-5 for the parts outside the CDR3, the full variable domain is DAGVTQSPTHLIKTRGQQVTLRCSPKSGHDTVSWYQQALGQGPQFIFQYYEEEERQRGNFPDRFSGHQFPNYSSELNVNALLLGDSALYLCASRPRGEGETQYFGPGTRLLVL.

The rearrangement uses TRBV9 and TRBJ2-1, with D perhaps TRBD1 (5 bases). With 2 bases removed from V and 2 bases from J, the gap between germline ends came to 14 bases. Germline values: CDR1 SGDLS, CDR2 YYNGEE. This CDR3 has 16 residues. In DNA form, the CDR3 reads TGTGCCAGCAGCGTCTTAGGGGTGAGTGCCTACAATGAGCAGTTCTTC. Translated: CASSVLGVSAYNEQFF.

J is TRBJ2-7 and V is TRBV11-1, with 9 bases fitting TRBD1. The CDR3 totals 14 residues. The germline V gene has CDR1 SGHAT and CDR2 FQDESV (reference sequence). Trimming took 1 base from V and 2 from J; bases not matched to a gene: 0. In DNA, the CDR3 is TGTGCCAGCAGCTTAGGACAGGGGGCCTACGAGCAGTACTTC. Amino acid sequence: CASSLGQGAYEQYF.

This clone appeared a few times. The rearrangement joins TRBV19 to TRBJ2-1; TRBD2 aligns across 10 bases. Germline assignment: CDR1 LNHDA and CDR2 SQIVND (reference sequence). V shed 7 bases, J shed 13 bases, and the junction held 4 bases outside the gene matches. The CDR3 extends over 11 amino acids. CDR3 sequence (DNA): TGTGCCAGTAAGGTAGCGGGAGGCCAGTTCTTC. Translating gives CASKVAGGQFF. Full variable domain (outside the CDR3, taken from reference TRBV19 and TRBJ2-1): DGGITQSPKYLFRKEGQNVTLSCEQNLNHDAMYWYRQDPGQGLRLIYYSQIVNDFQKGDIAEGYSVSREKKESFPLTVTSAQKNPTAFYLCASKVAGGQFFGPGTRLTVL.

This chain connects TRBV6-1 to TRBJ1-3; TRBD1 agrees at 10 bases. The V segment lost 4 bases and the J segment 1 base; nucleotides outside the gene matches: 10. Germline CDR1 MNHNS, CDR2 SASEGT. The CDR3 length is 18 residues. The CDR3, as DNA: TGTGCCAGCAGTGCGCTCGTGACAGGGGGCCAGTCTGGAAACACCATATATTTT. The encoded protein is CASSALVTGGQSGNTIYF.

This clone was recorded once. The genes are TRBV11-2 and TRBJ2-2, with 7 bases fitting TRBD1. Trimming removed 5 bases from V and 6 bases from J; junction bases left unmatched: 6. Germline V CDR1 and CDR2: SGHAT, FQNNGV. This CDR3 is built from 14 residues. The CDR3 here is CASSQYRGPGELFF. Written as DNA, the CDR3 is TGTGCCAGCAGCCAATACAGGGGACCCGGGGAGCTGTTTTTT.

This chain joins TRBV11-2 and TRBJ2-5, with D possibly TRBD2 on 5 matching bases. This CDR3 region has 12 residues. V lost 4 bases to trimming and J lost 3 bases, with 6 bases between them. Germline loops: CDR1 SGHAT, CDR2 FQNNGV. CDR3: CASSWGEETQYF. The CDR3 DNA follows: TGTGCCAGCAGCTGGGGAGAAGAGACCCAGTACTTC. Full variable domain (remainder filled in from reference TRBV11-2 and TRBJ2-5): EAGVAQSPRYKIIEKRQSVAFWCNPISGHATLYWYQQILGQGPKLLIQFQNNGVVDDSQLPKDRFSAERLKGVDSTLKIQPAKLEDSAVYLCASSWGEETQYFGPGTRLLVL.

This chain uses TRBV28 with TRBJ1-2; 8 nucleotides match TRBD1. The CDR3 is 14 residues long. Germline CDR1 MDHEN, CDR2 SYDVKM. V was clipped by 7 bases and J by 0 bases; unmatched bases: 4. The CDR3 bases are TGTGCCAGCACAGGGGGCTTAGCTAACTATGGCTACACCTTC. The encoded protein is CASTGGLANYGYTF.

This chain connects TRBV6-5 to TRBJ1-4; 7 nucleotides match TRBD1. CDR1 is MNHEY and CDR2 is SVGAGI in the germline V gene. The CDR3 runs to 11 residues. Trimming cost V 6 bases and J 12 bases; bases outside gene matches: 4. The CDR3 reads CASRSTGELFF. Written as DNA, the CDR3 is TGTGCCAGCAGAAGCACAGGGGAACTGTTTTTT.

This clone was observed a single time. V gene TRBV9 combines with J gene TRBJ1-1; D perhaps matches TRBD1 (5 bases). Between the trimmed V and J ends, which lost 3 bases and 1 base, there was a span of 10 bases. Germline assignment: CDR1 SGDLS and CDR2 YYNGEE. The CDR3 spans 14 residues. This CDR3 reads CASSARTKNTEAFF. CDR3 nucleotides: TGTGCCAGCAGCGCCCGGACAAAGAACACTGAAGCTTTCTTT. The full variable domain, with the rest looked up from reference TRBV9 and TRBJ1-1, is DSGVTQTPKHLITATGQRVTLRCSPRSGDLSVYWYQQSLDQGLQFLIQYYNGEERAKGNILERFSAQQFPDLHSELNLSSLELGDSALYFCASSARTKNTEAFFGQGTRLTVV.

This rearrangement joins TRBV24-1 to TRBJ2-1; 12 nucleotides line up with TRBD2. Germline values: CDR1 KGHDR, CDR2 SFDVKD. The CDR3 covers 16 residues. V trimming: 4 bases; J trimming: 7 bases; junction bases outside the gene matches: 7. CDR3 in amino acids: CATSDPSGRAYNEQFF. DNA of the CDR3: TGTGCCACCAGTGACCCTAGCGGGAGGGCTTATAATGAGCAGTTCTTC.

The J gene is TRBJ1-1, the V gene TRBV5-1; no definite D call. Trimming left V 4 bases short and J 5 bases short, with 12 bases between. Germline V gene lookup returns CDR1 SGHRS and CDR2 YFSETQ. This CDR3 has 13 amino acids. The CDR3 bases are TGCGCCAGCAGCCGAATGGACTCGACTGAAGCTTTCTTT. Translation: CASSRMDSTEAFF.

The DNA for the CDR3 is TGTGCCAGCAGCCTCGGACTCTACGAGCAGTACTTC. Translation: CASSLGLYEQYF. V is TRBV6-2 or TRBV6-3 and J is TRBJ2-7; TRBD2 is a possible D gene (5 bases). Germline CDR1 reads MNHEY; CDR2 reads SVGEGT. The ends were cut back, 6 bases at V and 3 bases at J, with 9 bases in the middle. The CDR3 spans 12 residues.